The 8 T cell receptor beta chains presented below share a single source sample, sequenced in a study of cytomegalovirus exposure and HLA in healthy donors. The assay was immunoSEQ multiplex PCR, and TCRdb's table has in-frame clones only and misses some. The table records about 79,000 clones, roughly 93% of them present only once. Sequencing used PBMCs. Receptors originate from a woman under 40 in good health and CMV-seronegative.

This chain links TRBV6-1 with TRBJ2-7, with 7 bases matching TRBD2. Germline V gene data show CDR1 as MNHNS and CDR2 as SASEGT. The CDR3 covers 15 residues. V was clipped by 5 bases and J by 0 bases; unmatched bases: 7. The CDR3 sequence is CASSNKAGSSYEQYF. DNA for the CDR3: TGTGCCAGCAGTAATAAAGCGGGATCCTCCTACGAGCAGTACTTC.

This chain joins TRBV5-1 and TRBJ1-4, with unresolved D. The CDR3 sequence is 14 residues long. In germline, CDR1 is SGHRS, CDR2 YFSETQ. V was clipped by 0 bases and J by 3 bases, with 6 bases between them. The CDR3 nucleotides are TGCGCCAGCAGCTTGGCGGGATCTAATGAAAAACTGTTTTTT. The encoded protein is CASSLAGSNEKLFF.

This chain joins TRBV7-2 and TRBJ1-5; a weak D match, TRBD1 (5 bases). The CDR3 is 13 residues long. Looked up from germline, CDR1 is SGHTA and CDR2 is FQGNSA. V was shortened by 4 bases and J by 6 bases, with 10 bases between the two germline ends. For the CDR3, the DNA is TGTGCCAGCAGCTGGAGGGACTCTCAGCCCCAGCATTTT. Protein: CASSWRDSQPQHF. Combining the CDR3 with reference TRBV7-2 and TRBJ1-5 gives the whole variable domain GAGVSQSPSNKVTEKGKDVELRCDPISGHTALYWYRQSLGQGLEFLIYFQGNSAPDKSGLPSDRFSAERTGGSVSTLTIQRTQQEDSAVYLCASSWRDSQPQHFGDGTRLSIL.

J is TRBJ1-5 and V is TRBV19; a weak D match, TRBD1 (6 bases). Trimming cost V 6 bases and J 8 bases, with 23 bases left between them. CDR1 is LNHDA, CDR2 SQIVND, per germline (reference sequence). The CDR3 has 16 residues. The CDR3 protein is CASSPKRTVAVKPQHF. The DNA for the CDR3 is TGTGCCAGTAGCCCAAAAAGGACAGTCGCGGTCAAGCCCCAGCATTTT. Supplemented by reference TRBV19 and TRBJ1-5, the full variable domain reads DGGITQSPKYLFRKEGQNVTLSCEQNLNHDAMYWYRQDPGQGLRLIYYSQIVNDFQKGDIAEGYSVSREKKESFPLTVTSAQKNPTAFYLCASSPKRTVAVKPQHFGDGTRLSIL.

This clone appeared once. This chain joins TRBV6-5 and TRBJ1-2, with 9 bases aligning to TRBD1. With 6 bases clipped from V and 7 bases from J, the junction kept 12 bases outside the gene matches. The CDR3 consists of 15 residues. Germline-derived CDR1 and CDR2 are MNHEY and SVGAGI. Here the CDR3 reads CASRPLGTGRFGYTF. Written as DNA, the CDR3 is TGTGCCAGCAGACCGCTCGGGACAGGGAGATTTGGCTACACCTTC.

The chain recombines TRBV18 with TRBJ1-2; TRBD1 matches 7 bases. The CDR3 runs to 15 residues. The V gene end was trimmed by 0 bases and the J gene end by 2 bases; junction bases not matched to a gene: 3. Germline CDR1 and CDR2: KGHSH and LQKENI. CDR3 region: CASSPPQGHNYGYTF. CDR3 in DNA: TGTGCCAGCTCACCACCACAGGGGCACAACTATGGCTACACCTTC.

The gene calls are TRBV11-2 and TRBJ2-2; D gene uncertain. Germline CDR1 SGHAT, CDR2 FQNNGV. This CDR3 region has 14 residues. The V gene lost 0 bases and the J gene lost 4 bases, with 6 bases spanning the gap. The chain's CDR3 is CASSLDRSTGELFF. CDR3 sequence (DNA): TGTGCCAGCAGCTTAGACAGGTCCACCGGGGAGCTGTTTTTT.

The chain couples TRBV7-3 to TRBJ2-2, with a weak D call TRBD2 (5 bases). There are 16 residues in the CDR3. CDR1 is SGHTA, CDR2 FQGTGA, per germline. Trimming took off 5 bases at V and 1 base at J, with 14 bases between the two ends. In DNA form, the CDR3 reads TGTGCCAGCAGCACCCGAGGAGGCAGGAACACCGGGGAGCTGTTTTTT. Amino acid sequence: CASSTRGGRNTGELFF.